Presented here are 27 T cell receptor beta chains from one specimen sequenced in a study of type 1 and type 2 diabetes patients. PCR was run on genomic DNA. The TCR beta CDR3 region was amplified using 30 forward and 13 reverse primers. One entry per CDR3 protein results from TCRdb running MiXCR on the multiplex PCR reads. The sample records fewer than 350,000 distinct CDR3 sequences, approximately 50% being singletons. Specimen: peripheral blood mononuclear cells (PBMCs). The receptors stem from a man between 18 and 35 years old with type 2 diabetes.

The chain employs TRBV20-1 and TRBJ1-4, with a tentative D call TRBD1 (6 bases). Per germline, CDR1 DFQATT and CDR2 SNEGSKA (reference sequence). Trimming stripped 0 bases from V and 5 bases from J, with 16 bases between. The CDR3 consists of 16 residues. This chain's CDR3 is CSARDRRRGWNEKLFF. As DNA, the CDR3 is TGCAGTGCTAGAGACCGGCGGAGGGGGTGGAATGAAAAACTGTTTTTT.

Only a few counts were recorded for this clonotype. The J gene is TRBJ1-1, the V gene TRBV29-1; 8 bases agree with TRBD1. Germline V lookup: CDR1 SQVTM, CDR2 ANQGSEA. Losses at the gene ends were 3 bases for V and 1 base for J; bases not matched to a gene: 7. The CDR3 has 15 amino acids. The CDR3 nucleotides read TGCAGCGTTGATACCCTGGGACAGGCGAACACTGAAGCTTTCTTT. This translates into CSVDTLGQANTEAFF.

The chain combines TRBV12-3 or TRBV12-4 with TRBJ2-7; 11 nucleotides align to TRBD2. The CDR3 is made up of 14 amino acids. Losses at the gene ends were 5 bases for V and 5 bases for J; bases not matched to a gene: 5. CDR3 coding DNA: TGTGCCAGCAGTCGACTAGCGGGAAATAACGAGCAGTACTTC. Residues: CASSRLAGNNEQYF.

This clonotype occurred once. A read error may account for a junction end that differs from germline. The chain joins TRBV10-2 to TRBJ2-1; TRBD2 matches 10 bases. The CDR3 runs 14 residues. Per germline, CDR1 WSHSY and CDR2 SAAADI. The CDR3 DNA sequence: TGTGCCAGCGAATTAGCGGGAGGTATTAATGAGCAGTTCTTC. Encoded protein: CASELAGGINEQFF.

The chain combines TRBV20-1 with TRBJ2-2; TRBD1 aligns across 10 bases. Per the germline V gene, CDR1 is DFQATT and CDR2 is SNEGSKA (reference sequence). Unmatched junction bases numbered 3, after V lost 1 base and J lost 4 bases. The CDR3 covers 15 residues. The CDR3 DNA follows: TGCAGTGCTAGAGGGGGACAGGGGTTCACCGGGGAGCTGTTTTTT. Its translation: CSARGGQGFTGELFF.

This clonotype appeared once. The chain carries TRBV13 and TRBJ2-7, with TRBD2 matching 7 bases. This CDR3 has 15 residues. Looked up from germline, CDR1 is PRHDT and CDR2 is FYEKMQ (reference sequence). V gave up 2 bases and J gave up 0 bases; unmatched junction bases: 4. This CDR3 reads CASSLPGGSSYEQYF. The DNA of the CDR3 is TGTGCCAGCAGCTTACCAGGCGGGAGCTCCTACGAGCAGTACTTC.

The table lists this clonotype with a few counts. The chain joins TRBV5-5 to TRBJ1-2, with 7 bases fitting TRBD1. Per germline, CDR1 SGHKS and CDR2 YYEKEE (reference sequence). The CDR3 contains 14 residues. The V gene end was trimmed by 4 bases and the J gene end by 4 bases; junction bases not matched to a gene: 7. CDR3 residues: CASSHQGEGYGYTF. The CDR3 bases are TGTGCCAGCAGCCACCAGGGGGAGGGCTATGGCTACACCTTC.

This rearrangement joins TRBV27 to TRBJ2-3, with D possibly being TRBD2 (5 bases). CDR3 length equals 14 residues. V was cut by 4 bases and J by 6 bases, with 14 bases left in between. Per germline, CDR1 MNHEY and CDR2 SMNVEV (reference sequence). The CDR3 protein is CASSSPSRMDTQYF. In DNA form, the CDR3 reads TGTGCCAGCAGTTCCCCTAGCCGTATGGATACGCAGTATTTT.

The rearrangement joins TRBV7-8 to TRBJ2-4; 12 bases map to TRBD2. Germline-derived CDR1 and CDR2 are SGHVS and FQNEAQ. The CDR3 totals 14 residues. The V segment lost 2 bases and the J segment 9 bases; nucleotides outside the gene matches: 2. CDR3 DNA sequence: TGTGCCAGCAGCTTACTAGCGGGAGGGGCCATTCAGTACTTC. Translation: CASSLLAGGAIQYF.

V usage is TRBV7-3 and J usage is TRBJ1-4; no reliable D call. Trimming took 1 base from V and 0 from J, leaving 6 bases between them. CDR1 and CDR2 from the germline V gene are SGHTA and FQGTGA. The length of the CDR3 is 15 residues. The chain's CDR3 is CASSLKDATNEKLFF. The CDR3 nucleotides read TGTGCCAGCAGCTTAAAGGATGCAACTAATGAAAAACTGTTTTTT. The variable domain in full, with the rest retrieved from reference TRBV7-3 and TRBJ1-4, is GAGVSQTPSNKVTEKGKYVELRCDPISGHTALYWYRQSLGQGPEFLIYFQGTGAADDSGLPNDRFFAVRPEGSVSTLKIQRTERGDSAVYLCASSLKDATNEKLFFGSGTQLSVL.

This rearrangement joins TRBV10-1 to TRBJ1-1; 9 bases fit TRBD1. The germline V gene has CDR1 WNHNN and CDR2 SYGVQD (reference sequence). The CDR3 runs 16 residues. With V trimmed by 7 bases and J by 5 bases, 14 bases remained unmatched. DNA of the CDR3: TGCGCCAGCACTCGGGACAGGGTCCTCCGGGGGACTGAAGCTTTCTTT. It yields the protein CASTRDRVLRGTEAFF.

This clonotype appeared a few times. The gene calls are TRBV7-3 and TRBJ1-4; perhaps TRBD1 as D (6 bases). Germline CDR1 SGHTA, CDR2 FQGTGA. V lost 4 bases to trimming and J lost 0 bases, with 12 bases between them. This CDR3 comprises 16 residues. The CDR3 region is CASSSRGEPTNEKLFF. In nucleotides, the CDR3 is TGTGCCAGCAGCTCAAGGGGGGAACCAACTAATGAAAAACTGTTTTTT.

The chain combines TRBV28 with TRBJ1-6, with D maybe TRBD1 (6 bases). The germline gives CDR1 MDHEN, CDR2 SYDVKM. V was clipped by 3 bases and J by 12 bases, with 18 bases between them. This CDR3 is 15 amino acids long. The CDR3 DNA reads TGTGCCAGCAGTTTGCTGTTAGGGGGTGAAGTACCCCTCCACTTT. As protein: CASSLLLGGEVPLHF.

The sample holds a few counts of this clonotype. The V gene is TRBV20-1, the J gene TRBJ1-2; D is ambiguous. Germline V gives CDR1 DFQATT, CDR2 SNEGSKA (reference sequence). V shed 0 bases and J shed 8 bases, with 7 bases lying between them. CDR3 size: 11 residues. The CDR3 DNA is TGCAGTGCTAGAGATCTAGAGGGCTACACCTTC. This sequence encodes CSARDLEGYTF.

The genes are TRBV20-1 and TRBJ1-5; D is undetermined. The CDR3 runs to 14 residues. The germline V gene has CDR1 DFQATT and CDR2 SNEGSKA (reference sequence). Trimming stripped 1 base from V and 4 bases from J, with 11 bases between. CDR3 amino acids: CSARVSQANQPQHF. In DNA form, the CDR3 reads TGCAGTGCTAGAGTTAGCCAAGCTAATCAGCCCCAGCATTTT.

In the case of this clonotype: The junction differs from germline at one of its ends, possibly a read error. V is TRBV5-1 and J is TRBJ2-7, with 7 bases that match TRBD1. Per germline, CDR1 SGHRS and CDR2 YFSETQ. The CDR3 is made up of 13 amino acids. The CDR3 protein is CASSRGQLYEQYF. The CDR3 nucleotides read TGTGCCAGCAGCCGGGGACAGCTCTACGAGCAGTACTTC.

J is TRBJ1-2 and V is TRBV19; TRBD1 might be the D (5 bases). Germline CDR1 is LNHDA and CDR2 is SQIVND (reference sequence). The CDR3 is 13 amino acids. The V end was cut by 2 bases, the J end by 2 bases, with 6 bases between. In DNA, the CDR3 is TGTGCCAGTAGTATACCAGGGAACTATGGCTACACCTTC. Translation: CASSIPGNYGYTF.

This clonotype turned up a few times. The J gene is TRBJ1-1, the V gene TRBV19; D gene ambiguous. The germline V gene has CDR1 LNHDA and CDR2 SQIVND (reference sequence). The CDR3 sequence is 17 residues long. V lost 3 bases and J 1 base, leaving 18 bases between the germline ends. The CDR3 loop is CASSILRRAIGNTEAFF. The CDR3 DNA reads as TGTGCCAGTAGTATTTTGAGGAGGGCTATCGGGAACACTGAAGCTTTCTTT.

This clonotype was found a few times. The chain recombines TRBV20-1 with TRBJ1-6; 8 bases fit TRBD1. The CDR3 has 15 amino acids. After removal of 6 bases from V and 5 bases from J, the junction contained 9 bases not matched to a gene. The V gene's germline CDR1 is DFQATT and CDR2 SNEGSKA (reference sequence). CDR3 coding DNA: TGCAGTGCCTCGGGACAGGCACGAAATAATTCACCCCTCCACTTT. Its protein is CSASGQARNNSPLHF.

The CDR3 nucleotides read TGTGCCAGCAGTGTCGGTAAACCAGTGTACAATCAGCCCCAGCATTTT. Translating gives CASSVGKPVYNQPQHF. This chain uses TRBV2 with TRBJ1-5, with D unclear. CDR1 and CDR2 (germline): SNHLY, FYNNEI. This CDR3 has 16 amino acids. V lost 4 bases and J 3 bases, leaving 16 bases between the germline ends.

This clonotype appeared once. The chain uses TRBV2 and TRBJ2-1; 10 nucleotides line up with TRBD2. V was pared by 6 bases and J by 6 bases, with 17 bases of the junction left unmatched. From germline, CDR1 is SNHLY and CDR2 FYNNEI. The CDR3 totals 18 residues. The CDR3 protein is CASSPGPRLAGVRNEQFF. CDR3 nucleotide sequence: TGTGCCAGCAGCCCGGGGCCGAGGCTAGCGGGAGTTCGCAATGAGCAGTTCTTC. Looking up the rest from reference TRBV2 and TRBJ2-1 gives the full variable domain: EPEVTQTPSHQVTQMGQEVILRCVPISNHLYFYWYRQILGQKVEFLVSFYNNEISEKSEIFDDQFSVERPDGSNFTLKIRSTKLEDSAMYFCASSPGPRLAGVRNEQFFGPGTRLTVL.

This clonotype was found many times. This rearrangement joins TRBV28 to TRBJ1-2, with TRBD1 as a possible D gene (5 bases). Trimming took off 6 bases at V and 6 bases at J, with 17 bases between the two ends. This CDR3 spans 14 amino acids. The germline gives CDR1 MDHEN, CDR2 SYDVKM. CDR3 amino acids: CASSAYGTDNGYTF. DNA of the CDR3: TGTGCCAGCAGCGCGTATGGGACGGATAATGGCTACACCTTC.

As regards this clonotype: This could be a read error, since a much larger clone is one nucleotide away. The gene calls are TRBV2 and TRBJ2-7, with a possible D match to TRBD1 (5 bases). The CDR3 spans 14 residues. Germline lookup yields CDR1 SNHLY and CDR2 FYNNEI. The CDR3 reads CAGSEVGLAYEQYF. CDR3 nucleotide sequence: TGTGCCGGCAGTGAAGTGGGGCTGGCCTACGAGCAGTACTTC.

This clonotype was detected once. The rearrangement joins TRBV20-1 to TRBJ2-5, with D possibly being TRBD2 (6 bases). V was shortened by 6 bases and J by 4 bases, with 21 bases between the two germline ends. The CDR3 totals 15 residues. CDR1 is DFQATT, CDR2 SNEGSKA, per germline (reference sequence). This CDR3 reads CSARAQEGLRETQYF. The CDR3 DNA sequence: TGCAGTGCCCGGGCCCAGGAGGGATTGAGAGAGACCCAGTACTTC.

V and J are TRBV29-1 and TRBJ2-3, with D perhaps TRBD1 or TRBD2 (5 bases each). This CDR3 is built from 13 residues. Per the germline V gene, CDR1 is SQVTM and CDR2 is ANQGSEA. Trimming removed 6 bases at V and 0 bases at J, with 10 bases between. This CDR3 reads CSVEGKSTDTQYF. CDR3 nucleotide sequence: TGCAGCGTCGAGGGGAAAAGCACAGATACGCAGTATTTT.

The chain combines TRBV4-1 with TRBJ2-7, with TRBD1 identical over 8 bases. Germline trimming cut 0 bases from V and 1 base from J; bases unmatched to any gene: 5. Germline lookup yields CDR1 MGHRA and CDR2 YSYEKL. This CDR3 has 16 amino acids. The CDR3 DNA sequence: TGCGCCAGCAGCCAAGAACAGGGGACAGGTTCCTACGAGCAGTACTTC. It encodes CASSQEQGTGSYEQYF.

The chain has TRBV13 and TRBJ2-1; 7 nucleotides align to TRBD2. This CDR3 comprises 13 residues. J gave up 4 bases and V 5 bases, and 2 bases lay outside the gene matches. The germline gives CDR1 PRHDT, CDR2 FYEKMQ (reference sequence). DNA of the CDR3: TGTGCCAGCAGCGCCGGGAGGTACAATGAGCAGTTCTTC. This codes for CASSAGRYNEQFF.